The 20 T cell receptor beta chains presented below share a single source sample, sequenced in a study of molecular identifiers for immune sequencing clone quantification. MiXCR, run by TCRdb on the PCR reads, gives a single entry per CDR3 protein. The repertoire holds fewer than 45,000 distinct CDR3 sequences, with over 15% as singletons. Sequenced sample: naive CD8+ T cells from blood, with Jurkat cell RNA spiked in. The subset: FACS-sorted CD8+CD4-CCR7+CD45RA+ naive T cells. Every receptor here comes from a human donor in good health. Some libraries in this study had Jurkat cell RNA spiked in.

Comments on this clonotype: This clone may be a read error of a much larger clone one base away. J is TRBJ2-3 and V is TRBV6-5; D may match TRBD1 or TRBD2 (5 bases each). The germline gives CDR1 MNHEY, CDR2 SVGAGI. V was trimmed by 6 bases and J by 4 bases, leaving 14 bases between them. The CDR3 totals 14 residues. CDR3 sequence (DNA): TGTGCCAGCAGGACAGAGAGTAGCGCAGATACGCAGTATTTT. Amino acids: CASRTESSADTQYF.

In this sample, this clonotype turned up many times. J is TRBJ2-7 and V is TRBV30; the D gene is possibly TRBD1 (6 bases). The CDR3 spans 13 residues. In germline, CDR1 is GTSNPN, CDR2 SVGIG (reference sequence). V was pared by 0 bases and J by 2 bases, with 8 bases between. The DNA of the CDR3 is TGTGCCTGGAGTGTAACAGGGACCTACGAGCAGTACTTC. This encodes CAWSVTGTYEQYF.

The J gene is TRBJ2-3, the V gene TRBV29-1, with D tentatively TRBD2 (6 bases). Germline lookup yields CDR1 SQVTM and CDR2 ANQGSEA. This CDR3 spans 14 amino acids. Trimming left V 4 bases short and J 0 bases short, with 11 bases between. CDR3 sequence (DNA): TGCAGCGTTGGGGAGGAACTAAGCACAGATACGCAGTATTTT. It specifies CSVGEELSTDTQYF.

This clonotype was seen ten or more times. The rearrangement uses TRBV20-1 and TRBJ2-7, with 8 positions matching TRBD2. In germline, CDR1 is DFQATT, CDR2 SNEGSKA (reference sequence). V lost 5 bases to trimming and J lost 2 bases; unmatched junction nucleotides: 5. The CDR3 loop spans 13 amino acids. The DNA for the CDR3 is TGCAGTGCTGGACCGGGACTAGCCTACGAGCAGTACTTC. Translating it yields CSAGPGLAYEQYF.

In this sample, this clonotype turned up many times. The chain recombines TRBV29-1 with TRBJ2-7; 7 bases fit TRBD1. Germline assignment: CDR1 SQVTM and CDR2 ANQGSEA. The ends lost 1 base at V and 3 bases at J; junction bases unmatched: 3. The CDR3 contains 13 residues. CDR3 sequence reads: CSVEARDSYEQYF. CDR3 DNA sequence: TGCAGCGTTGAAGCTAGGGACAGCTACGAGCAGTACTTC.

About this clonotype: This may be a read error: a much more frequent sequence differs by one nucleotide. V is TRBV20-1 and J is TRBJ2-1, with 9 nucleotides matching TRBD2. The germline V gene has CDR1 DFQATT and CDR2 SNEGSKA (reference sequence). CDR3 length: 16 residues. V shed 0 bases, J shed 3 bases, and the junction held 6 bases outside the gene matches. In DNA form, the CDR3 reads TGCAGTGCTAGAGATCTCGCTAGCGGGATCTACAATGAGCAGTTCTTC. As protein: CSARDLASGIYNEQFF.

This clonotype was found many times. The gene calls are TRBV2 and TRBJ2-5; 11 bases agree with TRBD2. The V gene end was trimmed by 9 bases and the J gene end by 7 bases; junction bases not matched to a gene: 4. CDR1 and CDR2 (germline): SNHLY, FYNNEI. The CDR3 extends over 12 amino acids. Here the CDR3 reads CAREGTSGTQYF. CDR3 coding DNA: TGTGCCAGGGAAGGGACTAGCGGGACCCAGTACTTC.

The chain combines TRBV4-2 with TRBJ1-1, with TRBD1 matching over 7 bases. The junction had 8 bases not matched to a gene; V was cut back by 6 bases and J by 1 base. This CDR3 is 15 amino acids long. Per germline, CDR1 LGHNA and CDR2 YNFKEQ. CDR3 DNA: TGTGCCAGCAGTCGAATTGGACAGGCGAACACTGAAGCTTTCTTT. The encoded protein is CASSRIGQANTEAFF.

CDR3 region: CATSRGQGDEQYF. CDR3 DNA: TGTGCCACCTCTCGGGGACAGGGGGACGAGCAGTACTTC. This chain links TRBV19 with TRBJ2-7; 11 nucleotides agree with TRBD1. CDR1 is LNHDA, CDR2 SQIVND, per germline (reference sequence). The CDR3 has 13 amino acids. The junction had 7 bases not matched to a gene; V was cut back by 10 bases and J by 5 bases.

The rearrangement joins TRBV4-1 to TRBJ2-2; D unresolved. Deletions cut 2 bases from V and 8 bases from J, with 12 bases between. This CDR3 contains 14 residues. CDR1 and CDR2 (germline): MGHRA, YSYEKL. The DNA for the CDR3 is TGCGCCAGCAGCCAAAGACATACCACTGGGGAGCTGTTTTTT. The encoded protein is CASSQRHTTGELFF.

A remark on this clonotype: One base away lies a much larger clone, so this may be a sequencing read error. The CDR3 here is CASSVAWGSGADVLTF. In DNA, the CDR3 is TGTGCCAGCAGCGTAGCATGGGGCTCTGGGGCCGACGTCCTGACTTTC. This chain uses TRBV9 with TRBJ2-6; possibly TRBD1 for D (5 bases). This CDR3 is built from 16 residues. The germline V gene encodes CDR1 SGDLS and CDR2 YYNGEE.

On this clonotype itself: This may arise from a read error, as a much more abundant clone is one base away. The chain links TRBV28 to TRBJ2-7; 11 bases map to TRBD2. Germline V gene lookup returns CDR1 MDHEN and CDR2 SYDVKM. This CDR3 has 13 amino acids. This chain's CDR3 is CTSRLAGPYEQYF. As DNA, the CDR3 is TGTACCAGCCGACTAGCGGGACCCTACGAGCAGTACTTC.

Points on this clonotype: A much more abundant neighbour one base away suggests this may be a read error. The CDR3 does not close with the conserved phenylalanine or tryptophan, likely indicating a read error. V gene TRBV9 combines with J gene TRBJ1-1; possibly TRBD1 for D (5 bases). This CDR3 has 13 amino acids. V lost 2 bases and J lost 4, with 9 bases in between. CDR1 and CDR2 from the germline V gene are SGDLS and YYNGEE. CDR3 sequence: CASSVGGSTEAFL. DNA for the CDR3: TGTGCCAGCAGCGTCGGGGGATCCACTGAAGCTTTCCTT.

This clonotype was seen ten or more times. The rearrangement links TRBV4-3 to TRBJ2-7, with D unresolved. The V gene's germline CDR1 is LGHNA and CDR2 YSLEER. The CDR3 length is 15 residues. Trimming removed 0 bases from V and 3 bases from J, with 12 bases in between. In nucleotides, the CDR3 is TGCGCCAGCAGCCAAGATATAGGGATAATCTACGAGCAGTACTTC. It specifies CASSQDIGIIYEQYF.

Relative to its sample, this clonotype is medium-sized. The chain uses TRBV23-1 and TRBJ2-5; TRBD1 matches at 9 bases. TRBV23-1 is an open reading frame whose function is uncertain. The junction had 9 bases not matched to a gene; V was cut back by 3 bases and J by 4 bases. The CDR3 totals 16 residues. The CDR3 DNA reads as TGCGCCAGCAGTCATTTGACAGGGGGTATTGTAGAGACCCAGTACTTC. Its protein product is CASSHLTGGIVETQYF.

This clonotype was recorded at least ten times. CDR3 amino acids: CASSERNTEAFF. The CDR3 DNA reads as TGCGCCAGCAGTGAGAGGAACACTGAAGCTTTCTTT. The chain employs TRBV10-2 and TRBJ1-1, with D unclear. Germline V CDR1 and CDR2: WSHSY, SAAADI. The length of the CDR3 is 12 residues. Trimming cost V 2 bases and J 1 base, with 2 bases left between them.

In regard to this clonotype: A single base separates this from a much larger clone, so it may be a read error. CDR3 loop: CASSQDNSGYNEQSF. As DNA, the CDR3 is TGCGCCAGCAGCCAAGATAATTCGGGATACAATGAGCAGTCCTTC. The chain joins TRBV4-3 to TRBJ2-1, with D possibly being TRBD2 (5 bases). CDR1 LGHNA and CDR2 YSLEER come from the germline V gene. The CDR3 has 15 amino acids.

This clonotype was observed once. With a much larger clone just one base away, this may be a read error. The chain couples TRBV7-9 to TRBJ1-3; D unclear. The CDR3 is made up of 14 amino acids. CDR1 is SEHNR, CDR2 FQNEAQ, per germline (reference sequence). The CDR3 sequence is CASSLGLGWNIIYF. CDR3 DNA: TGTGCCAGCAGCTTAGGGCTCGGATGGAACATCATATATTTT.

This clonotype was detected ten times or more. The chain has TRBV19 and TRBJ2-3; no firm D call. The V gene lost 0 bases and the J gene lost 2 bases, with 12 bases spanning the gap. This CDR3 has 16 amino acids. CDR1 is LNHDA, CDR2 SQIVND, per germline (reference sequence). The DNA for the CDR3 is TGTGCCAGTAGTATAGACAAGCTCGGAAACACAGATACGCAGTATTTT. Residues: CASSIDKLGNTDTQYF.

Notes on this clonotype: This may arise from a read error, as a much more abundant clone is one base away. The chain is built from TRBV20-1 and TRBJ1-5; tentative D call: TRBD1 (6 bases). CDR1 and CDR2 (germline): DFQATT, SNEGSKA (reference sequence). CDR3 length: 15 residues. The CDR3 spells CSVRVSWDINQPQHF. The CDR3 nucleotides read TGCAGTGTTAGAGTCAGTTGGGACATTAATCAGCCCCAGCATTTT.